The clone carrying this T cell receptor (beta chain) was seen more than once but under ten times. Its antigen is not known. The J segment lost 7 bases and the V segment lost 4 bases, leaving 11 bases of the junction unmatched. There are 15 residues in the CDR3. Germline V lookup: CDR1 SGHNT, CDR2 YYREEE (reference sequence). These data come from a study of T cell responses to AZD1222 COVID-19 vaccine. Regarding the study as a whole: Researchers report vaccine-associated CD4 TCRs spanning spike, with dominance at 160-218 and 743-854. Clonal diversity may have been underestimated, and the donors were mostly white British, with more females than males. Increases in Spike-specific TCR breadth and depth were seen after two AZD1222 doses.

Only in-frame clones appear in the TCRdb table, and some are missing; sequencing was by immunoSEQ multiplex PCR. Among some 120,000 clones listed, around 87% were seen once. This material consisted of peripheral blood, taken on day 0 of AZD1222 vaccination. The V and J genes are TRBV5-4 and TRBJ2-7, with TRBD2 matching 10 bases. This receptor was taken from an adult in good health. The CDR3 DNA follows: TGTGCCAGCAGCCCGGGCCTAGCGGGGGCGGGAGAGCAGTACTTC. As protein: CASSPGLAGAGEQYF.